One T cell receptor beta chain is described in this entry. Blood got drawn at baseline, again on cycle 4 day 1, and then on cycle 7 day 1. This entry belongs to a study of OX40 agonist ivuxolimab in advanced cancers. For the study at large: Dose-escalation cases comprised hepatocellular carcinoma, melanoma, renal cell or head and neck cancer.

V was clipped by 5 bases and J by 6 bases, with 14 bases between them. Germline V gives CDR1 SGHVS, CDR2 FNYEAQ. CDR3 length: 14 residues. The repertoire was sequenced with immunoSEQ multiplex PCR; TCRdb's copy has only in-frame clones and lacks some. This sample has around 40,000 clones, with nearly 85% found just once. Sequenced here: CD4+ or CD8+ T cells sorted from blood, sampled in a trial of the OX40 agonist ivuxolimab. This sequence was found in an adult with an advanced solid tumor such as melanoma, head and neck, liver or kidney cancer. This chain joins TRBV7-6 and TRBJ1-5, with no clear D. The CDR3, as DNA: TGTGCCAGCAGCCGGGCCACCAGTGGTCAGCCCCAGCATTTT. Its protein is CASSRATSGQPQHF.